The following is a TCR beta chain sequence with its context. The CDR3 extends over 15 amino acids. Losses at the gene ends were 2 bases for V and 2 bases for J; bases not matched to a gene: 2. In germline, CDR1 is SGHDT, CDR2 YYEEEE. The table came from immunoSEQ multiplex PCR; TCRdb's copy has only in-frame clones and leaves some out. The sample has roughly 97,000 clones; roughly 89% are singletons. The source of the sample is a study of OX40 agonist ivuxolimab in advanced cancers. The source material was CD4+ or CD8+ T cells sorted from blood, sampled in a trial of the OX40 agonist ivuxolimab. The TCR comes from an adult with an advanced solid tumor such as melanoma, head and neck, liver or kidney cancer. This chain uses TRBV5-6 with TRBJ1-5; 9 bases are a match to TRBD1. For the CDR3, the DNA is TGTGCCAGCAGCTTCCGGACAGGGGGCAATCAGCCCCAGCATTTT. Translated: CASSFRTGGNQPQHF.